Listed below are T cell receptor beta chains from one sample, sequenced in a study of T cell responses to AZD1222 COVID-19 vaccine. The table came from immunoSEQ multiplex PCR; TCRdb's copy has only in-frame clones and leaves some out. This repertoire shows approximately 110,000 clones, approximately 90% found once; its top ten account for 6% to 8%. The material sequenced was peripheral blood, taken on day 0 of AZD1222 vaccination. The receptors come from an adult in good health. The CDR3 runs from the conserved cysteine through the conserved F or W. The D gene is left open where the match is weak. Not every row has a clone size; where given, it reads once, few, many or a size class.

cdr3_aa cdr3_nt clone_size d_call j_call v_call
CASSVAGGPGTTDTQYF TGTGCCAGCAGCGTAGCAGGGGGACCGGGGACCACAGATACGCAGTATTTT - TRBD1 TRBJ2-3 TRBV9
CAISPKTPALYEQYF TGTGCCATCAGCCCGAAAACCCCGGCACTCTACGAGCAGTACTTC - - TRBJ2-7 TRBV10-3
CASSLASIPAQHF TGTGCCAGCAGCTTGGCTTCCATACCCGCCCAGCATTTT - - TRBJ1-5 TRBV5-6
CASRTGMRGDNQPQHF TGTGCCAGTCGGACCGGGATGCGGGGCGACAATCAGCCCCAGCATTTT - - TRBJ1-5 TRBV19
CSVPGTPGTSQYF TGCAGCGTTCCGGGGACTCCGGGTACCTCCCAGTACTTC - - TRBJ2-5 TRBV29-1
CASILRAGGWDEQFF TGCGCCAGCATCCTAAGGGCGGGGGGCTGGGATGAGCAGTTCTTC - TRBD2 TRBJ2-1 TRBV10-2
CASSYPLAGGRNEQFF TGTGCCAGCAGTTACCCTCTAGCGGGGGGGAGGAATGAGCAGTTCTTC - TRBD2 TRBJ2-1 TRBV6-6
CAISEAEGQSSNQPQHF TGTGCCATCAGTGAGGCCGAGGGACAAAGTAGCAATCAGCCCCAGCATTTT - - TRBJ1-5 TRBV10-3
CSVDRLAGPYNEQFF TGCAGCGTTGACAGACTAGCGGGACCCTACAATGAGCAGTTCTTC - TRBD2 TRBJ2-1 TRBV29-1
CASSQVGGGSPQHF TGTGCCAGCAGCCAAGTAGGGGGCGGTTCCCCCCAGCATTTT - TRBD1 TRBJ1-5 TRBV3-1/TRBV3-2
CASSAHPSGRPRGTSTDTQYF TGTGCCAGTAGTGCCCACCCTAGCGGGAGGCCCCGTGGGACTTCCACAGATACGCAGTATTTT - TRBD2 TRBJ2-3 TRBV19
CASTRIYNSPLHF TGTGCCAGCACTAGAATCTATAATTCACCCCTCCACTTT few - TRBJ1-6 TRBV27
CASSLFPSGSGLDGELFF TGTGCCAGCAGTTTATTCCCTTCGGGATCTGGACTGGACGGGGAGCTGTTTTTT - - TRBJ2-2 TRBV28
CASGGLSPLHF TGTGCCAGCGGGGGGTTGTCACCCCTCCACTTT - - TRBJ1-6 TRBV28
CASSPTGGVKETQYF TGCGCCAGCAGCCCAACGGGAGGGGTGAAGGAGACCCAGTACTTC - TRBD2 TRBJ2-5 TRBV5-1
CASSLAFGTRDTQYF TGTGCCAGCAGCTTGGCATTTGGGACTAGGGACACGCAGTATTTT - TRBD2 TRBJ2-3 TRBV5-5
CASSYSVGGYVAFF TGTGCCAGCAGTTACTCGGTGGGAGGGTATGTGGCGTTCTTC - TRBD2 TRBJ2-1 TRBV6-5
CASSLVERGVYEQYF TGCGCCAGCAGCTTGGTCGAGCGGGGGGTTTACGAGCAGTACTTC - TRBD2 TRBJ2-7 TRBV5-1
CAWETSQETQYF TGTGCCTGGGAAACCTCGCAAGAGACCCAGTACTTC - - TRBJ2-5 TRBV30
CASSGLAGISYNEQFF TGTGCCAGCAGCGGACTAGCGGGCATCTCCTACAATGAGCAGTTCTTC - TRBD2 TRBJ2-1 TRBV7-6
CSVGPPVDRYYGYTF TGCAGCGTTGGTCCCCCTGTGGACAGGTACTATGGCTACACCTTC once TRBD1 TRBJ1-2 TRBV29-1
CASSQEDYEQYF TGTGCCAGCAGCCAAGAAGACTACGAGCAGTACTTC few - TRBJ2-7 TRBV4-2
CASSRSGTGGEKLFF TGTGCCAGCAGCCGAAGTGGGACCGGTGGTGAAAAACTGTTTTTT - - TRBJ1-4 TRBV11-3
CASSAGLAGASEQFF TGTGCCAGCAGCGCGGGACTAGCGGGAGCGAGTGAGCAGTTCTTC once TRBD2 TRBJ2-1 TRBV9
CASSYDPSNQPQHF TGTGCCAGCAGTTACGACCCGTCCAATCAGCCCCAGCATTTT few - TRBJ1-5 TRBV5-5
CASSPGIKGEQYF TGTGCCAGCAGTCCAGGGATTAAGGGCGAGCAGTACTTC - - TRBJ2-7 TRBV6-5
CASGQGGGEQYF TGTGCCAGCGGACAGGGAGGTGGCGAGCAGTACTTC - TRBD1 TRBJ2-7 TRBV25-1
CASSPGTAGATNEKLFF TGTGCCAGCAGCCCTGGGACAGCGGGTGCAACTAATGAAAAACTGTTTTTT few TRBD1 TRBJ1-4 TRBV9
CASSQAGGELFF TGTGCCAGCAGCCAAGCCGGCGGGGAGCTGTTTTTT - - TRBJ2-2 TRBV3-1/TRBV3-2
CASSLYAEANEKLFF TGCGCCAGCAGCTTGTATGCAGAGGCTAATGAAAAACTGTTTTTT - - TRBJ1-4 TRBV5-1
CASSAGGASKYF TGCGCCAGCAGCGCTGGGGGGGCGTCGAAGTACTTC - - TRBJ2-7 TRBV5-1
CASSRPLPGNTIYF TGTGCCAGTAGTAGGCCCCTACCTGGAAACACCATATATTTT few - TRBJ1-3 TRBV19
CASSPQTYEQYF TGTGCCAGCTCACCACAGACCTACGAGCAGTACTTC - - TRBJ2-7 TRBV18
CASTLGLDTNYEQYF TGTGCCAGCACCTTAGGGTTGGACACCAACTACGAGCAGTACTTC - - TRBJ2-7 TRBV7-9
CASSSPGEGSYEQYF TGTGCCAGCAGTTCCCCCGGGGAAGGGTCCTACGAGCAGTACTTC - - TRBJ2-7 TRBV6-5
CASSLVAASSNYGYTF TGTGCCAGCAGCTTGGTGGCAGCAAGTAGTAACTATGGCTACACCTTC - - TRBJ1-2 TRBV5-8
CASSFRWDTEAFF TGTGCCAGCAGCTTTCGTTGGGACACTGAAGCTTTCTTT - - TRBJ1-1 TRBV5-5
CASSLATDGPYEQYF TGTGCCAGCAGCTTGGCCACGGACGGACCCTACGAGCAGTACTTC - - TRBJ2-7 TRBV5-5
CASSRQGSDTIYF TGTGCCAGCAGCCGACAGGGGTCGGACACCATATATTTT - TRBD1 TRBJ1-3 TRBV6-5
CASSWGQDGNSPLHF TGCGCCAGCAGCTGGGGACAGGACGGTAATTCACCCCTCCACTTT - TRBD1 TRBJ1-6 TRBV5-1
CASSPGLAGGYEQYF TGTGCCAGCAGCCCGGGACTAGCGGGAGGCTACGAGCAGTACTTC - TRBD2 TRBJ2-7 TRBV4-2
CASSHPSGGTTGELFF TGTGCCAGCAGTCACCCTAGCGGGGGCACTACCGGGGAGCTGTTTTTT - TRBD2 TRBJ2-2 TRBV27
CASRPGTGLYEQYF TGCGCCAGCAGACCCGGGACAGGCCTCTACGAGCAGTACTTC - TRBD1 TRBJ2-7 TRBV5-1
CASSGGTNTDTQYF TGTGCCAGCAGTGGGGGGACAAACACAGATACGCAGTATTTT - - TRBJ2-3 TRBV2
CASSLGTGPMNTEAFF TGTGCCAGCAGTTTGGGCACAGGGCCTATGAACACTGAAGCTTTCTTT - - TRBJ1-1 TRBV28
CASILGQGGTDTQYF TGTGCCAGCATCCTCGGGCAGGGAGGCACAGATACGCAGTATTTT - - TRBJ2-3 TRBV6-5
CAISRKGESSPLHF TGTGCCATCAGTCGTAAGGGGGAGAGTTCACCCCTCCACTTT - - TRBJ1-6 TRBV10-3
CASRQGFPDTQYF TGTGCCAGCAGACAGGGGTTTCCAGATACGCAGTATTTT - TRBD1 TRBJ2-3 TRBV27